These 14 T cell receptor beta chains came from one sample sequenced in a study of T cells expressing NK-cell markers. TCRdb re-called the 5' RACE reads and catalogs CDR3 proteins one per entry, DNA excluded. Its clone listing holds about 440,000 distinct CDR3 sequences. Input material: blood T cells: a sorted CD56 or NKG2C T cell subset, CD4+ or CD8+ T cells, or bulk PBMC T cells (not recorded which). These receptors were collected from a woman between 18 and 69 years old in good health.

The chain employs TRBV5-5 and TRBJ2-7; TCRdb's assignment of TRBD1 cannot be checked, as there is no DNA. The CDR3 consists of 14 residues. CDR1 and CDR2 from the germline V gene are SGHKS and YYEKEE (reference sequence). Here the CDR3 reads CASSQRGGPYEQYF.

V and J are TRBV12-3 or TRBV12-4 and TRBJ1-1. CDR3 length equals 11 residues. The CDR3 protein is CASSHGAEAFF.

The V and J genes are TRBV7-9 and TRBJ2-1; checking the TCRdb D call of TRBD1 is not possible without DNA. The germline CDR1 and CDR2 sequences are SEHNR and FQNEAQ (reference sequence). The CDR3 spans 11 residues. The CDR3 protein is CASRTGWEQFF.

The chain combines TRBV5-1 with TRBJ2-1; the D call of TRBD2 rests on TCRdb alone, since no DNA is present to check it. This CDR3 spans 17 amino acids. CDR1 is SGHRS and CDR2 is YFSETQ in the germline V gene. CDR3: CASSSPLTSGTHNEQFF.

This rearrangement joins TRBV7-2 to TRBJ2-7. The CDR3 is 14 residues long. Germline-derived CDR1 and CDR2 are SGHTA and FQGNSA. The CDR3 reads CASRFRASAYEQYF.

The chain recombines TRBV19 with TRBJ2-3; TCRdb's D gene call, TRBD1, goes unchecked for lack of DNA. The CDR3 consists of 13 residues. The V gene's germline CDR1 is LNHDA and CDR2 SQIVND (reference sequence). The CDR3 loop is CASSMTGRDTQYF.

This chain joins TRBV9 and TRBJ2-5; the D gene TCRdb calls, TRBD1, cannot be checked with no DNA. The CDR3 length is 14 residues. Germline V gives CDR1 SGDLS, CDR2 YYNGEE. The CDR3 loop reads CASSVGAGEETQYF.

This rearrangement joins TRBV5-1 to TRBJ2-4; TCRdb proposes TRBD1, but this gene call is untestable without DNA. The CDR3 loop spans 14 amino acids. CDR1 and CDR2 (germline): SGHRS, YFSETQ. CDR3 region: CASSPGDRKNIQYF.

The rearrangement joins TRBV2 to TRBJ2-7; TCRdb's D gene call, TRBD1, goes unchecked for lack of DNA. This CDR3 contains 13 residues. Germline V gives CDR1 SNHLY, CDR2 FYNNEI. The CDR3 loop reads CASLRGPRDQTYF.

CDR3 sequence: CASGREGWWNTEAFF. The chain links TRBV25-1 to TRBJ1-1; TCRdb designates TRBD1, a call that cannot be tested without DNA. The CDR3 length is 15 residues. In germline, CDR1 is MGHDK, CDR2 SYGVNS. The full variable domain, its missing parts supplied by reference TRBV25-1 and TRBJ1-1, is EADIYQTPRYLVIGTGKKITLECSQTMGHDKMYWYQQDPGMELHLIHYSYGVNSTEKGDLSSESTVSRIRTEHFPLTLESARPSHTSQYLCASGREGWWNTEAFFGQGTRLTVV.

The CDR3 reads CASSLGLAGPTYEQYF. The chain recombines TRBV7-2 with TRBJ2-7; with no DNA, the TCRdb D assignment of TRBD2 cannot be verified. The germline CDR1 and CDR2 sequences are SGHTA and FQGNSA. The CDR3 spans 16 residues. The whole variable domain, remainder taken from reference TRBV7-2 and TRBJ2-7, is GAGVSQSPSNKVTEKGKDVELRCDPISGHTALYWYRQSLGQGLEFLIYFQGNSAPDKSGLPSDRFSAERTGGSVSTLTIQRTQQEDSAVYLCASSLGLAGPTYEQYFGPGTRLTVT.

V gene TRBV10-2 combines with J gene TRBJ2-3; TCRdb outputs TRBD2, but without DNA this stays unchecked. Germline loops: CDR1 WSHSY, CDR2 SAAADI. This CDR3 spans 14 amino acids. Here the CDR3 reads CASMSGGALDTQYF.

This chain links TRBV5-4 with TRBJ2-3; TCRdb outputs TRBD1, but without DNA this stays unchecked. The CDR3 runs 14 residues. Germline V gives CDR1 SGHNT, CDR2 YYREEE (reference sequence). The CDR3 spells CASSFTGRADTQYF. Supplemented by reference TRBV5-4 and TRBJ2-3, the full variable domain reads ETGVTQSPTHLIKTRGQQVTLRCSSQSGHNTVSWYQQALGQGPQFIFQYYREEENGRGNFPPRFSGLQFPNYSSELNVNALELDDSALYLCASSFTGRADTQYFGPGTRLTVL.

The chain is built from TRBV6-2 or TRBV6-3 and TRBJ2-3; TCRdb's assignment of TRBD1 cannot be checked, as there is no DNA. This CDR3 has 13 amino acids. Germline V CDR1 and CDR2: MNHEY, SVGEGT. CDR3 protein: CASSPRQSDTQYF.